These T cell receptor beta chains were read from a single sample in a study of blood T cells in healthy people across ages. Each CDR3 protein gets one entry after TCRdb re-called the 5' RACE reads with MiXCR. The profile shows 850,000 to 1,000,000 distinct CDR3 sequences, around 49% of them singletons. Sequencing was done on a sample of blood. Receptors originate from a man aged 25 to 45 in good health. CDR3s include the opening cysteine and the closing phenylalanine or tryptophan. Fields, in order: clone size, J gene, V gene, D gene, CDR3 DNA, CDR3 protein. The D gene is left open where the match is weak. Size is omitted from some rows. Given values are once, few, many or a class for expanded clones.

size: few
J: TRBJ2-7
V: TRBV15
D: .
DNA: TGTGCCACCAGCAGAGATCGAGGGGAAATCTACGAGCAGTACTTC
CDR3: CATSRDRGEIYEQYF

size: .
J: TRBJ2-7
V: TRBV12-3/TRBV12-4
D: TRBD1
DNA: TGTGCCAGCAGTTTCTTCGGGGGGACAGGGTGGAGTTACGAGCAGTACTTC
CDR3: CASSFFGGTGWSYEQYF

size: .
J: TRBJ2-7
V: TRBV10-3
D: .
DNA: TGTGCCATCAGTGTCGCTCCCGACGGGGTCTACGAGCAGTACTTC
CDR3: CAISVAPDGVYEQYF

size: .
J: TRBJ2-5
V: TRBV24-1
D: .
DNA: TGTGCCACCAGTGATAGATCACGGCCGCCGGAGACCCAGTACTTC
CDR3: CATSDRSRPPETQYF

size: .
J: TRBJ2-3
V: TRBV5-1
D: .
DNA: TGTGCCAGCAGCTTTCCCCCCGGTTATACGCAGTATTTT
CDR3: CASSFPPGYTQYF

size: .
J: TRBJ2-7
V: TRBV6-4
D: .
DNA: TGTGCCAGCAGTGACGCGCCGGTCTTTTACGAGCAGTACTTC
CDR3: CASSDAPVFYEQYF

size: .
J: TRBJ2-3
V: TRBV4-2
D: TRBD2
DNA: TGTGCCAGCAGCCAGGGCGTAGCGGGGGGGCCCACAGATACGCAGTATTTT
CDR3: CASSQGVAGGPTDTQYF

size: few
J: TRBJ2-7
V: TRBV5-1
D: .
DNA: TGCGCCAGCCGGGGGATCTACGAGCAGTACTTC
CDR3: CASRGIYEQYF

size: few
J: TRBJ1-2
V: TRBV9
D: .
DNA: TGTGCCAGCAGCGTAGCTGGCCGTTCTAACTATGGCTACACCTTC
CDR3: CASSVAGRSNYGYTF

size: many
J: TRBJ1-2
V: TRBV20-1
D: .
DNA: TGCAGTGCGGGAGACAGTCCTAACTATGGCTACACCTTC
CDR3: CSAGDSPNYGYTF

size: few
J: TRBJ2-1
V: TRBV20-1
D: .
DNA: TGCAGTGCTAGACAACCACGAGGATACAATGAGCAGTTCTTC
CDR3: CSARQPRGYNEQFF

size: .
J: TRBJ1-1
V: TRBV7-2
D: .
DNA: TGTGCCAGCAGCTTAGGTACAGGGAGAAACACTGAAGCTTTCTTT
CDR3: CASSLGTGRNTEAFF

size: .
J: TRBJ2-7
V: TRBV20-1
D: TRBD1
DNA: TGCAGTGCTACGGGACAGGGTTCGCGTTACGAGCAGTACTTC
CDR3: CSATGQGSRYEQYF

size: few
J: TRBJ1-1
V: TRBV6-6
D: TRBD1
DNA: TGTGCCAGCAGAGGGACAGGGGACACTGAAGCTTTCTTT
CDR3: CASRGTGDTEAFF

size: .
J: TRBJ2-1
V: TRBV12-3/TRBV12-4
D: TRBD2
DNA: TGTGCCAGCAGTCAGACTGAGCGGGGTGAGCAGTTCTTC
CDR3: CASSQTERGEQFF

size: few
J: TRBJ2-3
V: TRBV27
D: TRBD1
DNA: TGTGCCAGCAGTCCCCTCACGACAGGGACAGATACGCAGTATTTT
CDR3: CASSPLTTGTDTQYF

size: many
J: TRBJ1-1
V: TRBV11-2
D: .
DNA: TGTGCCAGCAGATCCGACGGGAACACTGAAGCTTTCTTT
CDR3: CASRSDGNTEAFF

size: .
J: TRBJ2-4
V: TRBV7-2
D: .
DNA: TGTGCCAGCAGCTTAGTTTTCCAGAAGTTAGCCAAAAACATTCAGTACTTC
CDR3: CASSLVFQKLAKNIQYF

size: .
J: TRBJ2-4
V: TRBV6-1
D: TRBD1
DNA: TGTGCCAGCAGTGAAGCGGGGCAGGGGGTTAGAAACATTCAGTACTTC
CDR3: CASSEAGQGVRNIQYF

size: .
J: TRBJ1-5
V: TRBV10-3
D: .
DNA: TGTGCCATCAGTGGCGGACAGAGAGATCAGCCCCAGCATTTT
CDR3: CAISGGQRDQPQHF

size: few
J: TRBJ2-3
V: TRBV7-2
D: .
DNA: TGTGCCAGCACCTATTTCGGGGCTAGCACAGATACGCAGTATTTT
CDR3: CASTYFGASTDTQYF

size: .
J: TRBJ2-1
V: TRBV6-5
D: TRBD2
DNA: TGTGCCAGCAGTTACTCGACTAGCGGCCAATCGGTAACCTACAATGAGCAGTTCTTC
CDR3: CASSYSTSGQSVTYNEQFF

size: .
J: TRBJ2-7
V: TRBV10-3
D: .
DNA: TGTGCCATCAGTGAGTCAGGAAGCTCCTACAATGAGCAGTACTTC
CDR3: CAISESGSSYNEQYF

size: .
J: TRBJ2-7
V: TRBV2
D: TRBD2
DNA: TGTGCCAGCAGTGTTCGTGCTAGCGGGGGCTCCTACGAGCAGTACTTC
CDR3: CASSVRASGGSYEQYF

size: .
J: TRBJ1-2
V: TRBV29-1
D: .
DNA: TGCAGCGCTCCGGGGCGGGATGGCTACACCTTC
CDR3: CSAPGRDGYTF

size: .
J: TRBJ1-5
V: TRBV4-2
D: .
DNA: TGTGCCAGCAGCGAGTCAGGGCAGGGCCCCGACAAGGGAGCCCAGCATTTT
CDR3: CASSESGQGPDKGAQHF

size: .
J: TRBJ2-7
V: TRBV10-3
D: TRBD1
DNA: TGTGCCATAGGGACAGACAGCTCCTACGAGCAGTACTTC
CDR3: CAIGTDSSYEQYF

size: few
J: TRBJ2-3
V: TRBV4-1
D: .
DNA: TGCGCCAGCAGTCCAGATTACGGGGGAACAGATACGCAGTATTTT
CDR3: CASSPDYGGTDTQYF

size: .
J: TRBJ2-7
V: TRBV6-5
D: .
DNA: TGTGCCAGCACCCGAGGGTTGTCGGGTTTATCCTACGAGCAGTACTTC
CDR3: CASTRGLSGLSYEQYF

size: .
J: TRBJ1-1
V: TRBV4-1
D: TRBD1
DNA: TGCGCCAGCAGTGATACCGGGACAGGGGCGCAAGTGAACACTGAAGCTTTCTTT
CDR3: CASSDTGTGAQVNTEAFF

size: .
J: TRBJ1-2
V: TRBV7-2
D: .
DNA: TGTGCCAGCAGCACACTTAGAAGTTATGGCTACACCTTC
CDR3: CASSTLRSYGYTF

size: few
J: TRBJ2-1
V: TRBV27
D: TRBD2
DNA: TGTGCCAGCAGTTTTGGTACTAGCGGGGCCAATGAGCAGTTCTTC
CDR3: CASSFGTSGANEQFF

size: .
J: TRBJ2-3
V: TRBV7-2
D: .
DNA: TGTGCCAGCAGCTTCGGGGAAAGCCCTAGCACAGATACGCAGTATTTT
CDR3: CASSFGESPSTDTQYF

size: many
J: TRBJ2-7
V: TRBV6-1
D: TRBD1
DNA: TGTGCCAGCAGTGCCTCCGGACAGGGATACTACGAGCAGTACTTC
CDR3: CASSASGQGYYEQYF

size: once
J: TRBJ2-5
V: TRBV5-5
D: TRBD1
DNA: TGTGCCAGCCATCCGGGACAGGGACCCCAAGAGACCCAGTACTTC
CDR3: CASHPGQGPQETQYF

size: .
J: TRBJ1-2
V: TRBV27
D: .
DNA: TGTGCCAGCAGTTTACATGGGGGTGGCTACACCTTC
CDR3: CASSLHGGGYTF

size: few
J: TRBJ2-3
V: TRBV7-2
D: TRBD1
DNA: TGTGCCAGCAGCTTCTCCGGGACAGGGTATACAGATACGCAGTATTTT
CDR3: CASSFSGTGYTDTQYF

size: .
J: TRBJ1-2
V: TRBV10-3
D: .
DNA: TGTGCCATCAGTGAGTCACTGATATATGGCTACACCTTC
CDR3: CAISESLIYGYTF

size: .
J: TRBJ2-1
V: TRBV9
D: .
DNA: TGTGCCAGCAGCGGAGGCCTCGGCGGCTCCTACAATGAGCAGTTCTTC
CDR3: CASSGGLGGSYNEQFF

size: .
J: TRBJ2-7
V: TRBV29-1
D: .
DNA: TGCAGCGTTGCAGGGACGCCGAGGGACGAGCAGTACTTC
CDR3: CSVAGTPRDEQYF

size: few
J: TRBJ2-5
V: TRBV7-2
D: TRBD1
DNA: TGTGCCAGCAGCTTAAGGGACAGACAAGAGACCCAGTACTTC
CDR3: CASSLRDRQETQYF

size: few
J: TRBJ1-2
V: TRBV7-2
D: .
DNA: TGTGCCAGCAGCCCCGGAGCCGATATAGGGAACGTCTATGGCTACACCTTC
CDR3: CASSPGADIGNVYGYTF